These 16 T cell receptor beta chains share one sample of origin, sequenced in a study of beta chain features in type 1 diabetes. TCRB transcripts that were expressed got sequenced, as all of the isolated RNA had been reverse transcribed. The method was immunoSEQ multiplex PCR; TCRdb's version includes in-frame clones alone and lacks a portion of them. In the table there are some 230,000 clones, around 10% of which are singletons. Sequenced input: naive CD4+ T cells from blood. These receptors were taken from a young woman in good health.

In regard to this clone: The same CDR3 arises from other DNA sequences in this sample as well. The V gene is TRBV30, the J gene TRBJ1-5; D uncertain. Germline V gene data show CDR1 as GTSNPN and CDR2 as SVGIG (reference sequence). Trimming removed 0 bases from V and 4 bases from J, with 7 bases in between. This CDR3 comprises 13 residues. For the CDR3, the DNA is TGTGCCTGGAGTGTACAAAAGAATCAGCCCCAGCATTTT. It specifies CAWSVQKNQPQHF.

This clone turned up a few times. The J gene is TRBJ1-2, the V gene TRBV19, with 7 bases that match TRBD1. The trim removed 6 bases at V and 3 bases at J, leaving 4 bases unmatched. Looked up from germline, CDR1 is LNHDA and CDR2 is SQIVND (reference sequence). The CDR3 is 13 residues long. CDR3 amino acids: CASSRGGDYGYTF. Here the CDR3 DNA reads TGTGCCAGTAGCCGAGGGGGCGACTATGGCTACACCTTC.

This clone came up a few times. The chain couples TRBV12-5 to TRBJ1-5, with TRBD1 matching over 12 bases. Germline-derived CDR1 and CDR2 are LGHNT and FRNRAP. The length of the CDR3 is 16 residues. The V and J ends lost 5 bases and 4 bases, in that order; junction bases with no gene match: 6. The CDR3 region is CASGLRDRGRNQPQHF. CDR3 nucleotides: TGTGCTAGTGGTCTCCGGGACAGGGGGCGTAATCAGCCCCAGCATTTT.

In its sample, this clone was seen a few times. This chain uses TRBV30 with TRBJ2-7; 7 bases fit TRBD2. The length of the CDR3 is 13 residues. Germline values: CDR1 GTSNPN, CDR2 SVGIG (reference sequence). V lost 0 bases and J lost 3; bases outside the gene matches: 2. The CDR3 reads CAWSVASGYEQYF. In DNA, the CDR3 is TGTGCCTGGAGTGTTGCTAGCGGCTACGAGCAGTACTTC.

Comment on this clone: Additional DNA sequences in this sample encode the identical CDR3. V and J are TRBV5-4 and TRBJ2-5, with D possibly TRBD2 on 5 matching bases. Germline V gene data show CDR1 as SGHNT and CDR2 as YYREEE (reference sequence). Trimming took 3 bases from V and 1 from J, leaving 7 bases between them. This CDR3 contains 13 residues. In nucleotides, the CDR3 is TGTGCCAGCAGCTCCGGACTCCAAGAGACCCAGTACTTC. Amino acid sequence: CASSSGLQETQYF.

The V and J genes are TRBV7-6 and TRBJ2-1; maybe TRBD1 (5 bases). This CDR3 comprises 14 residues. V lost 1 base and J 5 bases, leaving 9 bases between the germline ends. CDR1 and CDR2 (germline): SGHVS, FNYEAQ. Here the CDR3 reads CASSLGAGNNEQFF. CDR3 sequence (DNA): TGTGCCAGCAGCTTAGGAGCAGGGAACAATGAGCAGTTCTTC.

The chain employs TRBV28 and TRBJ2-1; TRBD2 agrees at 12 bases. The ends lost 5 bases at V and 6 bases at J; junction bases unmatched: 8. This CDR3 spans 16 amino acids. CDR1 is MDHEN, CDR2 SYDVKM, per germline. This chain's CDR3 is CASSPGLAGLGNEQFF. CDR3 nucleotide sequence: TGTGCCAGCAGTCCCGGACTAGCGGGATTGGGCAATGAGCAGTTCTTC.

This clone has just a few counts. V gene TRBV6-1 combines with J gene TRBJ2-7; 9 bases align to TRBD1. V shed 5 bases, J shed 4 bases, and the junction held 6 bases outside the gene matches. The CDR3 is made up of 14 amino acids. The germline gives CDR1 MNHNS, CDR2 SASEGT. CDR3: CASSFRDRAYEQYF. The CDR3 DNA reads as TGTGCCAGCAGTTTCCGGGACAGGGCGTACGAGCAGTACTTC.

This sequence joins TRBV4-1 and TRBJ1-2, with 8 positions matching TRBD1. Looked up from germline, CDR1 is MGHRA and CDR2 is YSYEKL. Trimming cost V 4 bases and J 7 bases; bases outside gene matches: 17. The CDR3 consists of 17 residues. CDR3 bases: TGCGCCAGCAGCCCCGGGGGGACAGGTAAACGTCAAGGTGGCTACACCTTC. Translating it yields CASSPGGTGKRQGGYTF.

The chain carries TRBV2 and TRBJ2-1, with TRBD1 identical over 8 bases. The CDR3 totals 15 residues. The junction had 4 bases not matched to a gene; V was cut back by 3 bases and J by 3 bases. Per germline, CDR1 SNHLY and CDR2 FYNNEI. CDR3: CASSEQGAFYNEQFF. The CDR3 region has the DNA TGTGCCAGCAGTGAGCAGGGGGCCTTCTACAATGAGCAGTTCTTC.

This clone was counted between two and nine times. This sequence joins TRBV6-5 and TRBJ1-1, with D unresolved. Germline values: CDR1 MNHEY, CDR2 SVGAGI. V was cut by 5 bases and J by 0 bases, with 10 bases left in between. The CDR3 consists of 14 residues. The DNA for the CDR3 is TGTGCCAGCAGTCTGTTTGGAGTGAACACTGAAGCTTTCTTT. Its translation: CASSLFGVNTEAFF.

This clone was counted at least ten times. The genes are TRBV30 and TRBJ1-1; D might be TRBD1 (5 bases). Germline values: CDR1 GTSNPN, CDR2 SVGIG (reference sequence). The V end was cut by 2 bases, the J end by 4 bases, with 5 bases between. The CDR3 totals 11 residues. In DNA, the CDR3 is TGTGCCTGGAGTCAGGGCACTGAAGCTTTCTTT. Amino acid sequence: CAWSQGTEAFF.

This clone was seen a few times. The genes are TRBV4-1 and TRBJ2-3; no clear D gene. Between the trimmed V and J ends, which lost 2 bases and 2 bases, there was a span of 14 bases. The germline V gene has CDR1 MGHRA and CDR2 YSYEKL. The CDR3 has 16 amino acids. The CDR3 DNA sequence: TGCGCCAGCAGCCAACCCCGCGGCGAGACCACAGATACGCAGTATTTT. Encoded protein: CASSQPRGETTDTQYF.

The genes are TRBV11-2 and TRBJ2-1, with 10 bases aligning to TRBD2. Germline CDR1 and CDR2: SGHAT and FQNNGV. This CDR3 is 19 amino acids long. Germline trimming cut 3 bases from V and 8 bases from J; bases unmatched to any gene: 19. The CDR3 DNA reads as TGTGCCAGCAGCTTGGGGTTTTGGGCTAGCGGGGGTTCCGGGGATGAGCAGTTCTTC. It translates to CASSLGFWASGGSGDEQFF.

This clone was recorded a few times. The V call is TRBV6-6, the J call TRBJ2-5; possibly TRBD2 for D (5 bases). This CDR3 spans 15 amino acids. The germline gives CDR1 MNHNY, CDR2 SVGAGI (reference sequence). Trimming left V 5 bases short and J 4 bases short, with 17 bases between. In DNA form, the CDR3 reads TGTGCCAGCAGTCCCGGGGTTGTCATGGGAGAGACCCAGTACTTC. The encoded protein is CASSPGVVMGETQYF.

This clone has more than one count but fewer than ten. The chain carries TRBV15 and TRBJ2-5; possible D gene TRBD2, 6 bases. Germline CDR1 LNHNV, CDR2 YYDKDF (reference sequence). The CDR3 extends over 18 amino acids. Trimming shortened V by 0 bases and J by 4 bases, and 21 bases separated the two germline ends. The CDR3 sequence: CATSRDRGGGRGGETQYF. For the CDR3, the DNA is TGTGCCACCAGCAGAGACCGAGGCGGAGGGCGAGGAGGAGAGACCCAGTACTTC. The variable domain in full, completed from reference TRBV15 and TRBJ2-5, reads DAMVIQNPRYQVTQFGKPVTLSCSQTLNHNVMYWYQQKSSQAPKLLFHYYDKDFNNEADTPDNFQSRRPNTSFCFLDIRSPGLGDTAMYLCATSRDRGGGRGGETQYFGPGTRLLVL.